This T cell receptor beta chain was sequenced in a study of blood T cell repertoires in COVID-19 (dated by TCRdb to 2018 to 2021). A note on the overall study: Samples from collaborators originated in the United States, Italy and Spain and spanned both the acute and convalescent phases of COVID-19. Where available, HLA class I and class II types were obtained from metadata supplied by the sample provider rather than from assay-based typing. The material from the prospective study consisted of cDNA or gDNA derived from T cells, B-cell-depleted T cells, or PBMCs. The dataset comprised deeply sampled blood TCRbeta repertoires from subjects exposed to, actively infected with, or recovered from COVID-19. A freely available public database, intended as a resource for researchers studying the immune response to SARS-CoV-2, is where the repertoires were released. Samples were obtained from the ongoing ImmuneRACE study (first 160 participants) and from over 1,000 subjects provided by 6 global collaborators. Sample metadata almost always included a de-identified subject ID, COVID-19 status, age in years and sex.

This clone was recorded a few times. Its antigen specificity is not known. Qualities for individual bases were not recorded, and no much larger clone is one base off. Broader findings and caveats from the paper: How much clinical and demographic metadata was included differed by source and by participant, and the metadata was provided uncurated.

Counted from cysteine to phenylalanine, this CDR3 has 14 amino acids. CDR3 DNA is the only sequence kept; it has 42 bases, read in frame from the first base. Taken from the germline V gene, the CDR1 and CDR2 loops are SGHRS and YFSETQ. The junction shows trimming of 2 bases on V and 4 bases on J, plus 13 bases between the germline ends. Collaborating institutions collected whole blood in K2EDTA tubes following their own protocols. For TCRbeta analysis, collaborator samples were shipped as frozen whole blood, as isolated PBMCs, or as DNA extracted from either sample type. TCRbeta CDR3 regions were amplified from genomic DNA using the immunoSEQ Assay, a bias-controlled multiplex PCR. In the source study's methods: The number of nucleated cells in each sample was estimated from the amplification of reference gene primers within the assay. Sequence reads were collapsed and filtered to measure the absolute abundance of every unique TCRbeta CDR3 rearrangement. For each sample, productive Simpson clonality was calculated by taking the square root of Simpson's diversity index across productive rearrangements. Entries here come from immuneACCESS through TCRdb and include only in-frame sequences with V and J called. Some clones fail to appear in such tables; in the studies checked, an unresolved V gene covers under half of the shortfall, and the cause of the remainder is unknown. The DNA was the basis for D and trimming; V, J and clone size are from that table. Counted in this sample were 85,000 to 95,000 clones; 72% of them appeared once. 13% to 15% of the sample belongs to the ten largest clones.

This chain joins TRBV5-1 to TRBJ2-7; possibly the D gene is TRBD1, per 6 matching bases. The clonotype was recovered from a woman of 80 years or more with acute or convalescent COVID-19. Sequenced sample: peripheral blood. The DNA reads TGCGCCAGCAGCTTCACCGGACAGTCTTACGAGCAGTACTTC. The encoded protein is CASSFTGQSYEQYF.